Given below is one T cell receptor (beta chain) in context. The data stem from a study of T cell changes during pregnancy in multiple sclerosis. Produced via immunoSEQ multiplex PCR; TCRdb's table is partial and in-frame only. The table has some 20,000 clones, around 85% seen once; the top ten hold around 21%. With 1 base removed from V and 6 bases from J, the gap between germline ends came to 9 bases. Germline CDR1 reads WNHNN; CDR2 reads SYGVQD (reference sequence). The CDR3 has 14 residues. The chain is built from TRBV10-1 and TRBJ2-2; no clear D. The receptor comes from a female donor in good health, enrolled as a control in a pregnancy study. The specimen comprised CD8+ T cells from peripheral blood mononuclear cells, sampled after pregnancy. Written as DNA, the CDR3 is TGCGCCAGCAGTGAGTGGGCCGTAGCCGGGGAGCTGTTTTTT. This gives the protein CASSEWAVAGELFF.